The source of this T cell receptor (beta chain) is a study of blood T cell repertoires in COVID-19. Study-wide background: There were acute and convalescent COVID-19 samples, and they came from the United States, Italy and Spain.

Generated by immunoSEQ multiplex PCR, the TCRdb table keeps only in-frame clones and is missing some. The table records 200,000 to 300,000 clones, 86% of them present only once. Individuals drawn from around 25 US areas were about 18 to 100 years old. Cohorts were based on clinical histories the participants reported. Two negative PCRs, clearance, or symptom resolution had been documented for recovered Cohort 3 donors. V lost 2 bases and J 6 bases, leaving 8 bases between the germline ends. The CDR3 loop spans 13 amino acids. Germline CDR1 is SGHTA and CDR2 is FQGNSA. Sequenced input: PBMCs or T cells enriched from blood (not recorded which). This chain uses TRBV7-2 with TRBJ2-1; a possible D gene is TRBD1 (6 bases). The sequence came from a young woman who had recovered from COVID-19. The CDR3 bases are TGTGCCAGCAGCTTAACAGGGACCAATGAGCAGTTCTTC. Amino acid sequence: CASSLTGTNEQFF.